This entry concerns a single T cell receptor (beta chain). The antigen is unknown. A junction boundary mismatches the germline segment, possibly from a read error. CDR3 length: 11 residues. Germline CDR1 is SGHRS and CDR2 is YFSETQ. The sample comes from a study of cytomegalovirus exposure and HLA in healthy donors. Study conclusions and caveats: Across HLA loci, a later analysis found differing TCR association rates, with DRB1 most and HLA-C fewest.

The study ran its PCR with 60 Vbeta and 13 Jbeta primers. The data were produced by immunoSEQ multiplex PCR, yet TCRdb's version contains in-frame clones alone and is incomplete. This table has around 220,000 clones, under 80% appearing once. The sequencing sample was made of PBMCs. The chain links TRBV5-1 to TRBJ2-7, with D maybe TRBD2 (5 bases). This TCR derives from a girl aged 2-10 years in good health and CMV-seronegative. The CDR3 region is CASRGDYQQYF. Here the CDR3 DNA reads TGCGCCAGCCGCGGAGACTACCAGCAGTACTTC. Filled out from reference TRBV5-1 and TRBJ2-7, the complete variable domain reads KAGVTQTPRYLIKTRGQQVTLSCSPISGHRSVSWYQQTPGQGLQFLFEYFSETQRNKGNFPGRFSGRQFSNSRSEMNVSTLELGDSALYLCASRGDYQQYFGPGTRLTVT.